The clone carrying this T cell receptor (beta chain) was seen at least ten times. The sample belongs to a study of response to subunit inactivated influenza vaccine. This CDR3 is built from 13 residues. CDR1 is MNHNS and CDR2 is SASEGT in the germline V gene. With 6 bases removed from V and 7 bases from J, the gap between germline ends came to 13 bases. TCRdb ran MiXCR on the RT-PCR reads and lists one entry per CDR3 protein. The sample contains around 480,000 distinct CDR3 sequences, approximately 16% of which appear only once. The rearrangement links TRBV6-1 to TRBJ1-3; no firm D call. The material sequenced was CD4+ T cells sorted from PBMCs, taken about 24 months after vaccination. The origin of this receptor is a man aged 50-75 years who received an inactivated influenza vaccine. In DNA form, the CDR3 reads TGTGCCAGCAGCGAGGATATCGGGAACACCATATATTTT. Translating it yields CASSEDIGNTIYF.